A selection of T cell receptor beta chains follows, all from one sample in a study of early T cells in non-severe SARS-CoV-2 infection. TCRdb ran MiXCR on the 5' RACE reads and lists one entry per CDR3 protein. This sample has some 82,000 distinct CDR3 sequences, with roughly 12% found just once. Sequenced here: whole blood, sampled at baseline. Receptors were obtained from an adult who was a healthcare worker with PCR-confirmed SARS-CoV-2 infection or an uninfected control (not recorded which). CDR3s include the opening cysteine and the closing phenylalanine or tryptophan. Fields, in order: clone size, D gene, J gene, CDR3 length, V gene, CDR3 protein, CDR3 DNA. A D gene is named only where the DNA matches it firmly. A row's size may be missing; if present it is once, few, many or a size class.

size: many; D: TRBD1; J: TRBJ2-7; length: 15; V: TRBV7-6; CDR3: CASSLLGQGKGEQYF; DNA: TGTGCCAGCAGCTTATTAGGACAGGGCAAGGGCGAGCAGTACTTC
size: few; D: TRBD1; J: TRBJ1-1; length: 15; V: TRBV5-1; CDR3: CASSLEGQGRTEAFF; DNA: TGCGCCAGCAGCTTGGAGGGACAGGGGAGGACTGAAGCTTTCTTT
size: few; D: TRBD1; J: TRBJ2-7; length: 14; V: TRBV29-1; CDR3: CSVDRLGGSDEQYF; DNA: TGCAGCGTTGACCGGTTAGGGGGCTCGGACGAGCAGTACTTC
size: .; D: .; J: TRBJ1-1; length: 18; V: TRBV5-1; CDR3: CASSLGTESGRRRTEAFF; DNA: TGCGCCAGCAGCTTGGGTACCGAGTCGGGGCGGAGGCGGACTGAAGCTTTCTTT
size: .; D: TRBD1; J: TRBJ1-5; length: 15; V: TRBV28; CDR3: CASSSETGGYQPQHF; DNA: TGTGCCAGCAGTTCCGAGACAGGGGGCTATCAGCCCCAGCATTTT
size: .; D: .; J: TRBJ2-7; length: 14; V: TRBV12-3/TRBV12-4; CDR3: CASSLGPGRYEQYF; DNA: TGTGCCAGCAGTTTAGGCCCAGGGAGGTACGAGCAGTACTTC
size: few; D: .; J: TRBJ2-3; length: 14; V: TRBV18; CDR3: CASSPTTFTDTQYF; DNA: TGTGCCAGCTCACCGACGACCTTCACAGATACGCAGTATTTT
size: .; D: TRBD1; J: TRBJ1-1; length: 14; V: TRBV20-1; CDR3: CSARTRQGNTEAFF; DNA: TGCAGTGCTAGAACCAGACAGGGGAACACTGAAGCTTTCTTT
size: many; D: TRBD1; J: TRBJ2-5; length: 13; V: TRBV10-3; CDR3: CAISVQGRETQYF; DNA: TGTGCCATCAGCGTACAGGGGCGGGAGACCCAGTACTTC
size: many; D: .; J: TRBJ1-1; length: 12; V: TRBV5-1; CDR3: CASGDGGLAAFF; DNA: TGCGCCAGCGGGGATGGGGGGCTCGCAGCTTTCTTT
size: many; D: TRBD2; J: TRBJ2-3; length: 16; V: TRBV5-4; CDR3: CASSLRTSGRGDTQYF; DNA: TGTGCCAGCAGCCTACGGACTAGCGGGAGAGGAGATACGCAGTATTTT
size: few; D: .; J: TRBJ2-7; length: 13; V: TRBV15; CDR3: CATSRDLVTEQYF; DNA: TGTGCCACCAGCAGAGATCTAGTAACAGAGCAGTACTTC